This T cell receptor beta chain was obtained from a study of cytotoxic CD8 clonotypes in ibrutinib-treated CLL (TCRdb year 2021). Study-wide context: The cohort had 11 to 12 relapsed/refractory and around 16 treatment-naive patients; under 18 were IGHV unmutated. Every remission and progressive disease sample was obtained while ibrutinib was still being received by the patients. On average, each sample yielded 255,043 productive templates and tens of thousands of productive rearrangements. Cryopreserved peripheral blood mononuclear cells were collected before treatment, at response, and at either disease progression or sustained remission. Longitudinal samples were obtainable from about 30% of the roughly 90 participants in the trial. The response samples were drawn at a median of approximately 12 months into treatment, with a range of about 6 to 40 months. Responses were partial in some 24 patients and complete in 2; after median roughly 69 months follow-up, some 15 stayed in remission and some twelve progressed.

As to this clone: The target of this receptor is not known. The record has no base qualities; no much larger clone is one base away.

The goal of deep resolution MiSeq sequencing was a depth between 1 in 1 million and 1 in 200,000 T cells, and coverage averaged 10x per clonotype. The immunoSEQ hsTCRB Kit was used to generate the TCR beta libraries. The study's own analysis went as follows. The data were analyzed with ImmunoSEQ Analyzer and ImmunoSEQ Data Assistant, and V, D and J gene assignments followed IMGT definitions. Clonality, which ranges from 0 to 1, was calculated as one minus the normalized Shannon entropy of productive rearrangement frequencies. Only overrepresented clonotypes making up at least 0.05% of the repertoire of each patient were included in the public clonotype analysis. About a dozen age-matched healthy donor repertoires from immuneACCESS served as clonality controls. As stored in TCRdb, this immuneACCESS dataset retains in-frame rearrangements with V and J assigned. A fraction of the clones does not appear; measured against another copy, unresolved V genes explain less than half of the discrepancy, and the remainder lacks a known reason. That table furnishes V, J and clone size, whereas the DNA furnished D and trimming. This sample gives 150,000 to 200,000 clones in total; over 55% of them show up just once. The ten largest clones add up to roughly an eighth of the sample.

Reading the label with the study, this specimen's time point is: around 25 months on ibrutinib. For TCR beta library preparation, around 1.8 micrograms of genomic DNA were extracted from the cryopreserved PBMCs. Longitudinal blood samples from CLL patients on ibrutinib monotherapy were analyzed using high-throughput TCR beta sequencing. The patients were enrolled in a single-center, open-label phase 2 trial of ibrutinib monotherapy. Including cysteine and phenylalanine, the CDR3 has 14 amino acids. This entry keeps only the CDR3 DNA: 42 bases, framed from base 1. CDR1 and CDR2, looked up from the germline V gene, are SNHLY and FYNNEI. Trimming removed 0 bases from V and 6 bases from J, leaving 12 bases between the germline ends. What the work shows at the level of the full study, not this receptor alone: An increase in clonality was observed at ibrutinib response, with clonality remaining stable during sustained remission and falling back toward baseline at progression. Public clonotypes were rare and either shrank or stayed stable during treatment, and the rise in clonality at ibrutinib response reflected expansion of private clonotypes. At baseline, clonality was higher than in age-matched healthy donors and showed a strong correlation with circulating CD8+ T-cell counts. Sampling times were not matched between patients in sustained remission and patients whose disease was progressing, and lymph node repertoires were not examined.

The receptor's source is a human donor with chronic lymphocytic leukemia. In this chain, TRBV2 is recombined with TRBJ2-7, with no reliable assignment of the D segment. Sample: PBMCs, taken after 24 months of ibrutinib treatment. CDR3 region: CASSEARRGVEQYF. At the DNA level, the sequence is TGTGCCAGCAGTGAAGCCCGGAGAGGCGTCGAGCAGTACTTC.